The clone carrying this T cell receptor beta chain was seen once. The antigen remains unidentified. The sample belongs to a study of identifying expanded T cells in peripheral blood. Findings of the study overall: Clone count variance between roughly two-week samples rose with total template count. Technical replicates showed roughly 1.2 changed clones; two weeks around 15; four weeks 19.

The table came from immunoSEQ multiplex PCR; TCRdb's copy has only in-frame clones and leaves some out. Among under 120,000 clones listed, roughly 89% were seen once. Healthy donors had no documented immune events, such as infections, while sampled. CDR1 is SGHRS and CDR2 is YFSETQ in the germline V gene. The CDR3 consists of 12 residues. V was clipped by 0 bases and J by 5 bases, with 5 bases between them. What was sequenced was blood. The TCR originated in a person aged 18-69 years in good health. This chain uses TRBV5-1 with TRBJ2-5; D gene ambiguous. CDR3 sequence: CASSLEVETQYF. The CDR3 nucleotides read TGCGCCAGCAGCTTGGAGGTGGAGACCCAGTACTTC.